Shown below are 22 T cell receptor beta chains from a single sample sequenced in a study of cytomegalovirus exposure and HLA in healthy donors. PCR was performed using 60 Vbeta and 13 Jbeta primers. Assay used: immunoSEQ multiplex PCR; TCRdb lists only in-frame clones, some missing. The sample records 120,000 or so clones, 80% being singletons. The sequencing input was PBMCs. These TCRs come from a man aged 25 to 40 in good health and CMV-seropositive.

CDR3 in DNA: TGCGCCAGCAGCCTCCTTTCAGGGGGTGACGGTGAAGCTTTCTTT. The encoded protein is CASSLLSGGDGEAFF. This chain joins TRBV5-1 and TRBJ1-1; 7 positions agree with TRBD1. The CDR3 covers 15 residues. V lost 4 bases, J lost 7 bases, and 13 bases stayed unmatched. The germline gives CDR1 SGHRS, CDR2 YFSETQ. Full variable domain (remainder filled in from reference TRBV5-1 and TRBJ1-1): KAGVTQTPRYLIKTRGQQVTLSCSPISGHRSVSWYQQTPGQGLQFLFEYFSETQRNKGNFPGRFSGRQFSNSRSEMNVSTLELGDSALYLCASSLLSGGDGEAFFGQGTRLTVV.

The chain carries TRBV7-2 and TRBJ2-4, with D possibly matching TRBD2 (7 bases). Looked up from germline, CDR1 is SGHTA and CDR2 is FQGNSA. The CDR3 is made up of 17 amino acids. V was clipped by 5 bases and J by 1 base, with 18 bases between them. The CDR3: CASSRGAGVGAKNIQYF. The CDR3 nucleotides read TGTGCCAGCAGCCGGGGGGCTGGGGTGGGGGCCAAAAACATTCAGTACTTC.

This rearrangement joins TRBV18 to TRBJ1-2, with TRBD1 identical over 7 bases. Germline V gene data show CDR1 as KGHSH and CDR2 as LQKENI. J lost 2 bases, V lost 4 bases, and 4 bases had no gene match. The CDR3 contains 14 residues. In nucleotides, the CDR3 is TGTGCCAGCTCACGAGGACAGGAGAACTATGGCTACACCTTC. This codes for CASSRGQENYGYTF.

The chain carries TRBV13 and TRBJ1-1; no clear D gene. Per the germline V gene, CDR1 is PRHDT and CDR2 is FYEKMQ (reference sequence). The CDR3 runs 14 residues. V gave up 9 bases and J gave up 0 bases, with 14 bases separating them. CDR3 loop: CARRGFGLNTEAFF. DNA of the CDR3: TGTGCCAGGCGAGGCTTCGGTCTGAACACTGAAGCTTTCTTT.

V is TRBV14 and J is TRBJ1-5, with 7 positions matching TRBD1. The V gene end was trimmed by 4 bases and the J gene end by 2 bases; junction bases not matched to a gene: 20. The CDR3 runs 20 residues. Germline CDR1 and CDR2: SGHDN and FVKESK. The CDR3 region is CASSLEKTGAGGWGNQPQHF. The CDR3 DNA is TGTGCCAGCAGCCTCGAAAAAACCGGGGCAGGGGGATGGGGCAATCAGCCCCAGCATTTT.

J is TRBJ1-1 and V is TRBV4-1, with TRBD1 as a possible D gene (5 bases). This CDR3 has 13 amino acids. Trimming took off 4 bases at V and 4 bases at J, with 10 bases between the two ends. CDR1 and CDR2 (germline): MGHRA, YSYEKL. CDR3 DNA: TGCGCCAGCAGCCTAAGCGGGGGCACTGAAGCTTTCTTT. Protein sequence: CASSLSGGTEAFF.

This sequence joins TRBV30 and TRBJ1-4; D remains ambiguous. Per the germline V gene, CDR1 is GTSNPN and CDR2 is SVGIG (reference sequence). There are 13 residues in the CDR3. The V end was cut by 5 bases, the J end by 4 bases, with 11 bases between. The CDR3 loop is CAWEPRGNEKLFF. Written as DNA, the CDR3 is TGTGCCTGGGAACCCCGGGGTAATGAAAAACTGTTTTTT.

The V call is TRBV25-1, the J call TRBJ1-1; no firm D call. V shed 2 bases and J shed 4 bases, with 14 bases lying between them. There are 15 residues in the CDR3. Germline CDR1 is MGHDK and CDR2 is SYGVNS. CDR3 coding DNA: TGTGCCAGCAGTGAAAGCCTGGGCCGCAGCACTGAAGCTTTCTTT. Translation: CASSESLGRSTEAFF.

The chain couples TRBV2 to TRBJ2-5; maybe TRBD1 (7 bases). Germline CDR1 reads SNHLY; CDR2 reads FYNNEI. This CDR3 is 13 amino acids long. With 5 bases removed from V and 4 bases from J, the gap between germline ends came to 11 bases. The CDR3 protein is CASSYRGGETQYF. The CDR3 coding sequence is TGTGCCAGCAGTTACAGGGGAGGAGAGACCCAGTACTTC.

This clone was picked up a small number of times. The rearrangement links TRBV5-1 to TRBJ1-4; 8 bases are shared with TRBD1. This CDR3 comprises 13 residues. The junction had 4 bases not matched to a gene; V was cut back by 4 bases and J by 8 bases. In germline, CDR1 is SGHRS, CDR2 YFSETQ. CDR3 coding DNA: TGCGCCAGCAGCCAGGGGGCGTGGGAAAAACTGTTTTTT. Residues: CASSQGAWEKLFF.

This chain joins TRBV5-1 and TRBJ2-1; 12 bases are a match to TRBD2. From germline, CDR1 is SGHRS and CDR2 YFSETQ. The CDR3 runs to 18 residues. The ends lost 1 base at V and 0 bases at J; junction bases unmatched: 5. CDR3 region: CASSLTTSGGTSYNEQFF. CDR3 nucleotides: TGCGCCAGCAGCTTGACGACTAGCGGGGGTACCTCCTACAATGAGCAGTTCTTC. Based on the CDR3 plus reference TRBV5-1 and TRBJ2-1, the full variable domain is KAGVTQTPRYLIKTRGQQVTLSCSPISGHRSVSWYQQTPGQGLQFLFEYFSETQRNKGNFPGRFSGRQFSNSRSEMNVSTLELGDSALYLCASSLTTSGGTSYNEQFFGPGTRLTVL.

The V and J genes are TRBV5-4 and TRBJ2-5, with 9 positions matching TRBD2. Germline values: CDR1 SGHNT, CDR2 YYREEE (reference sequence). After removal of 6 bases from V and 5 bases from J, the junction contained 5 bases not matched to a gene. There are 13 residues in the CDR3. CDR3 region: CASTLAGSETQYF. CDR3 DNA sequence: TGTGCCAGCACCCTAGCGGGGTCCGAGACCCAGTACTTC.

This clone came up once. V and J are TRBV28 and TRBJ1-2, with TRBD1 identical over 7 bases. Per the germline V gene, CDR1 is MDHEN and CDR2 is SYDVKM. The V and J ends lost 5 bases and 5 bases, in that order; junction bases with no gene match: 11. The CDR3 consists of 15 residues. The CDR3 spells CASSPPTGTPYGYTF. In nucleotides, the CDR3 is TGTGCCAGCAGTCCCCCGACAGGGACCCCATATGGCTACACCTTC.

Comment on this clone: The same CDR3 also results from other DNA sequences found in this sample. CDR3 in DNA: TGTGCCAGCAGTTACGGACTAGCGGGGGGCTACGAGCAGTACTTC. This gives the protein CASSYGLAGGYEQYF. This chain connects TRBV6-5 to TRBJ2-7, with 14 bases fitting TRBD2. CDR3 length: 15 amino acids. V gave up 2 bases and J gave up 3 bases; unmatched junction bases: 0. Germline CDR1 reads MNHEY; CDR2 reads SVGAGI.

The chain has TRBV7-9 and TRBJ1-2; 8 bases agree with TRBD1. The V gene's germline CDR1 is SEHNR and CDR2 FQNEAQ (reference sequence). There are 17 residues in the CDR3. The V segment lost 2 bases and the J segment 5 bases; nucleotides outside the gene matches: 13. Here the CDR3 DNA reads TGTGCCAGCAGCTTATATCCGCCGGACAGGGAGGGGTATGGCTACACCTTC. It yields the protein CASSLYPPDREGYGYTF.

Concerning this clone: The same CDR3 also results from other DNA sequences found in this sample. The chain employs TRBV6-4 and TRBJ1-1; D perhaps matches TRBD1 (6 bases). This CDR3 has 13 amino acids. Trimming removed 3 bases at V and 4 bases at J, with 9 bases between. Germline V gives CDR1 MRHNA, CDR2 SNTAGT. The CDR3 region is CASSEGRGTEAFF. The CDR3 DNA is TGTGCCAGCAGTGAAGGCAGGGGCACTGAAGCTTTCTTT.

The genes are TRBV14 and TRBJ2-1; a weak D match, TRBD2 (7 bases). CDR1 and CDR2 (germline): SGHDN, FVKESK. Trimming removed 1 base from V and 2 bases from J, with 12 bases in between. The CDR3 covers 16 residues. The CDR3 nucleotides read TGTGCCAGCAGCCAAGTAGGGGGGGGAACCTACAATGAGCAGTTCTTC. This gives the protein CASSQVGGGTYNEQFF.

The genes are TRBV5-6 and TRBJ1-6; no firm D call. Germline V gives CDR1 SGHDT, CDR2 YYEEEE. Between the trimmed V and J ends, which lost 3 bases and 7 bases, there was a span of 14 bases. The CDR3 totals 15 residues. CDR3 loop: CASSYRHPWNSPLHF. CDR3 coding DNA: TGTGCCAGCAGCTATCGACACCCTTGGAATTCACCCCTCCACTTT.

The V and J genes are TRBV30 and TRBJ2-3; D is unclear. The germline V gene encodes CDR1 GTSNPN and CDR2 SVGIG (reference sequence). Trimming removed 1 base at V and 5 bases at J, with 10 bases between. The CDR3 consists of 13 residues. Here the CDR3 reads CAWSGPSGDTQYF. DNA of the CDR3: TGTGCCTGGAGTGGTCCTAGTGGAGATACGCAGTATTTT.

This clone appeared a few times. The chain carries TRBV7-9 and TRBJ2-5, with a possible D match to TRBD1 (5 bases). Trimming took off 3 bases at V and 6 bases at J, with 14 bases between the two ends. CDR1 SEHNR and CDR2 FQNEAQ come from the germline V gene (reference sequence). The CDR3 runs 14 residues. This chain's CDR3 is CASSLSAGKKTQYF. The CDR3 nucleotides are TGTGCCAGCAGCTTGTCCGCAGGGAAAAAGACCCAGTACTTC.

This clone was seen just once. DNA for the CDR3: TGTGCCAGCAGCCAGGGGGCGTTTTACGAGCAGTACTTC. Protein: CASSQGAFYEQYF. The J gene is TRBJ2-7, the V gene TRBV16, with TRBD1 as a possible D gene (6 bases). Germline V gene data show CDR1 as KGHSY and CDR2 as FQNENV. The CDR3 loop spans 13 amino acids. The V gene lost 3 bases and the J gene lost 4 bases, with 10 bases spanning the gap.

Notes on this clone: Other DNA sequences in this specimen translate into the identical CDR3. The J gene is TRBJ2-1, the V gene TRBV19, with 8 positions matching TRBD2. The junction had 3 bases not matched to a gene; V was cut back by 1 base and J by 4 bases. CDR3 size: 15 residues. Germline V gives CDR1 LNHDA, CDR2 SQIVND (reference sequence). The CDR3 region is CASSIVAGPYNEQFF. The DNA of the CDR3 is TGTGCCAGTAGTATAGTAGCGGGGCCTTACAATGAGCAGTTCTTC.